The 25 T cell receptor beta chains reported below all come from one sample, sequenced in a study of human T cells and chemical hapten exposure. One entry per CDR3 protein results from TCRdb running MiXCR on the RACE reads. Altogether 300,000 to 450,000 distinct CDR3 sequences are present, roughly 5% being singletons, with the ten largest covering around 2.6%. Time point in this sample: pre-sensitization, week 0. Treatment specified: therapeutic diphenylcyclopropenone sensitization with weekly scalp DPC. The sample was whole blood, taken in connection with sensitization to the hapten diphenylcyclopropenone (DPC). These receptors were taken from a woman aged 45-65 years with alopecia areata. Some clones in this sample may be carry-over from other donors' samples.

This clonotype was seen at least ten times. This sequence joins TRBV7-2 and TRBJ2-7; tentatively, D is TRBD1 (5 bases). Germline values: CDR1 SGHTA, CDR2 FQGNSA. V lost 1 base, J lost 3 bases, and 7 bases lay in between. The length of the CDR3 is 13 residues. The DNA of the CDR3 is TGTGCCAGCAGCTTAGGCAGGGACTACGAGCAGTACTTC. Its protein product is CASSLGRDYEQYF.

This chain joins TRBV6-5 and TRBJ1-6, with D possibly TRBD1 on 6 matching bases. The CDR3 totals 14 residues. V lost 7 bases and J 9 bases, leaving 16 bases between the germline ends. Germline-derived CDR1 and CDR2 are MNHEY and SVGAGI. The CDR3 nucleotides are TGTGCCAGCAACGTACAGGGTAGATTTTCACCCCTCCACTTT. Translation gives CASNVQGRFSPLHF.

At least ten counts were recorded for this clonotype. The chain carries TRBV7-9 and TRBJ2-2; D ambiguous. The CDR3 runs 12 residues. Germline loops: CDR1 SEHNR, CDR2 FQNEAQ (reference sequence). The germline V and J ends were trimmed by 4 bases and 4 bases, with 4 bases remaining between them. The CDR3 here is CASSYSTGELFF. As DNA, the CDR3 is TGTGCCAGCAGCTATTCCACCGGGGAGCTGTTTTTT.

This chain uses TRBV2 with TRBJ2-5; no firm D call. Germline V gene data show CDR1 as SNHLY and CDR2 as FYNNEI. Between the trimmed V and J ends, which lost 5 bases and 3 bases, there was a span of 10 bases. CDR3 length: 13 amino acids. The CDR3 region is CASSPPPEETQYF. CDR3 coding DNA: TGTGCCAGCAGTCCGCCCCCCGAAGAGACCCAGTACTTC.

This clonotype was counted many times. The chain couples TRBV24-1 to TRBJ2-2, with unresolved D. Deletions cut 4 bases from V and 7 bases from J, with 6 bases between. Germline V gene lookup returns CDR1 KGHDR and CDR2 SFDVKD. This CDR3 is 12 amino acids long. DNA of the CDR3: TGTGCCACCAGTGAGGCTGGCGGGGAGCTGTTTTTT. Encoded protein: CATSEAGGELFF.

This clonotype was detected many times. The CDR3 DNA sequence: TGCAGCTTAACTCGGACAGGGGACAAAAAACTGTTTTTT. This gives the protein CSLTRTGDKKLFF. The chain combines TRBV29-1 with TRBJ1-4; 9 bases match TRBD1. J lost 9 bases, V lost 8 bases, and 10 bases had no gene match. Germline CDR1 reads SQVTM; CDR2 reads ANQGSEA. The CDR3 consists of 13 residues. The full variable domain, in which reference TRBV29-1 and TRBJ1-4 provide the parts outside the CDR3, is SAVISQKPSRDICQRGTSLTIQCQVDSQVTMMFWYRQQPGQSLTLIATANQGSEATYESGFVIDKFPISRPNLTFSTLTVSNMSPEDSSIYLCSLTRTGDKKLFFGSGTQLSVL.

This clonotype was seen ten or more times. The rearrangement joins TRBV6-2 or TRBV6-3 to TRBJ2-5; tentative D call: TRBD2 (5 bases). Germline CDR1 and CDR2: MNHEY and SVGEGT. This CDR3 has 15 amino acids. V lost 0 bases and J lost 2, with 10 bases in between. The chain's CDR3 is CASSYSRGLQETQYF. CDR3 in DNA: TGTGCCAGCAGTTACTCGAGAGGGCTACAAGAGACCCAGTACTTC.

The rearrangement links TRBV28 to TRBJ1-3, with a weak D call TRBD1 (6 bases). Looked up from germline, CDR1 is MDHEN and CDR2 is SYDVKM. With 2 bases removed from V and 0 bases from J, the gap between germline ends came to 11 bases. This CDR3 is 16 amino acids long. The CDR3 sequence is CASSLIDRSSGNTIYF. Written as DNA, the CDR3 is TGTGCCAGCAGTTTAATAGACAGGAGCTCTGGAAACACCATATATTTT.

The CDR3: CASSQVHFSLAGSYEQFF. In DNA, the CDR3 is TGTGCCAGCAGCCAAGTCCATTTTTCCCTAGCGGGGTCATATGAGCAGTTCTTC. This chain joins TRBV3-1 and TRBJ2-1; 9 bases fit TRBD2. The CDR3 runs 18 residues. CDR1 and CDR2 (germline): LGHDT, YNNKEL (reference sequence). With 1 base clipped from V and 8 bases from J, the junction kept 15 bases outside the gene matches.

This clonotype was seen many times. The CDR3 DNA follows: TGTGCCATCAGTGAGTCGACTATCTTAGACAGGGGGCAGTACTTC. It translates to CAISESTILDRGQYF. V usage is TRBV10-3 and J usage is TRBJ2-7; 8 bases align to TRBD1. Germline CDR1 ENHRY, CDR2 SYGVKD. The V and J ends lost 0 bases and 9 bases, in that order; junction bases with no gene match: 10. This CDR3 is built from 15 residues.

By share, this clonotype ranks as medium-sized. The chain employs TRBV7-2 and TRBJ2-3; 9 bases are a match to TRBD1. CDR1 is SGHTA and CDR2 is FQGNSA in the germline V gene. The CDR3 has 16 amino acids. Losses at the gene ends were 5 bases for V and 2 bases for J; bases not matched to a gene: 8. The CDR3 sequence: CASSPRQGGSTDTQYF. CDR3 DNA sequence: TGTGCCAGCAGCCCAAGACAGGGGGGATCCACAGATACGCAGTATTTT. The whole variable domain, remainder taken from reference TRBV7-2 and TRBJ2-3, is GAGVSQSPSNKVTEKGKDVELRCDPISGHTALYWYRQSLGQGLEFLIYFQGNSAPDKSGLPSDRFSAERTGGSVSTLTIQRTQQEDSAVYLCASSPRQGGSTDTQYFGPGTRLTVL.

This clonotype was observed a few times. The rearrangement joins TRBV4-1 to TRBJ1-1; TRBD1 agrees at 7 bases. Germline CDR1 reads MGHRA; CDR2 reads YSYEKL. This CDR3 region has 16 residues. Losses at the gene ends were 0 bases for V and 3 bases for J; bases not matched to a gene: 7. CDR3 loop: CASSQDGGTADTEAFF. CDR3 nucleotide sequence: TGCGCCAGCAGCCAAGATGGGGGGACAGCGGACACTGAAGCTTTCTTT.

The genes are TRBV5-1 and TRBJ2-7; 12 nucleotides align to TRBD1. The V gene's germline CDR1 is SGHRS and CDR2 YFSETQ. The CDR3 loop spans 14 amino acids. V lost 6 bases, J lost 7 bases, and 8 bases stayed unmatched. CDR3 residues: CASTPGQGAGEQYF. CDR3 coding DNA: TGCGCCAGCACCCCGGGACAGGGGGCAGGGGAGCAGTACTTC.

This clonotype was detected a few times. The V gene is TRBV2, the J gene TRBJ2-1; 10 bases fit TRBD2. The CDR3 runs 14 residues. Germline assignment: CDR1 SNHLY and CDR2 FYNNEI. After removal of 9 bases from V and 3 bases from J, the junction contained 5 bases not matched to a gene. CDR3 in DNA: TGTGCCAGTTCTAGCGGGAGTGACTACAATGAGCAGTTCTTC. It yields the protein CASSSGSDYNEQFF.

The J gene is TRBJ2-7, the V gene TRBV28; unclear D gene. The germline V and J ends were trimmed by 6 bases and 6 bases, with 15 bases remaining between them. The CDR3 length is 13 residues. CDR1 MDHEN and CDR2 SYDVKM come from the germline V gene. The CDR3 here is CASSPTPFTEQYF. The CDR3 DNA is TGTGCCAGCAGCCCGACTCCGTTTACCGAGCAGTACTTC. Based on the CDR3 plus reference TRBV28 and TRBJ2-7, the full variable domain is DVKVTQSSRYLVKRTGEKVFLECVQDMDHENMFWYRQDPGLGLRLIYFSYDVKMKEKGDIPEGYSVSREKKERFSLILESASTNQTSMYLCASSPTPFTEQYFGPGTRLTVT.

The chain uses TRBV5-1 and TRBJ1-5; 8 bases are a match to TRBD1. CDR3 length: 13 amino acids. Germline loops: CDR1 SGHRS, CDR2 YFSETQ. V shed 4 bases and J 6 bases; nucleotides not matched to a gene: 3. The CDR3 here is CASSVGQGQPQHF. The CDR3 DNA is TGCGCCAGCAGCGTCGGACAGGGTCAGCCCCAGCATTTT.

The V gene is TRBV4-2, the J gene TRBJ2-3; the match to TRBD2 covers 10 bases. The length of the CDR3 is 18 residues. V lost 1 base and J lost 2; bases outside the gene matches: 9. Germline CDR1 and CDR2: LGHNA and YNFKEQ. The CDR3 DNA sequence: TGTGCCAGCAGCCAAGGATCTACTAGCGGGGCGCCCACAGATACGCAGTATTTT. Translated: CASSQGSTSGAPTDTQYF.

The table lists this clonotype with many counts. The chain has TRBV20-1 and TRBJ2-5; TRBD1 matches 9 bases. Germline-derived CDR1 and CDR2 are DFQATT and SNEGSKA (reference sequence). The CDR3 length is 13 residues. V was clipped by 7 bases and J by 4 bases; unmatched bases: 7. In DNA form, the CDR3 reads TGCAGTGGCGCACAGGGGGCGGGAGAGACCCAGTACTTC. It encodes CSGAQGAGETQYF.

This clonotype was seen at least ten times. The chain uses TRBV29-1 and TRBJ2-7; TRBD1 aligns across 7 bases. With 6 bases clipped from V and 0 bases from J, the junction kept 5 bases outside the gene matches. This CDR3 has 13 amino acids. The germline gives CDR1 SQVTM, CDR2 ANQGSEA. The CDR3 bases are TGCAGCGTGGGACAGTTGAGCTCCTACGAGCAGTACTTC. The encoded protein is CSVGQLSSYEQYF.

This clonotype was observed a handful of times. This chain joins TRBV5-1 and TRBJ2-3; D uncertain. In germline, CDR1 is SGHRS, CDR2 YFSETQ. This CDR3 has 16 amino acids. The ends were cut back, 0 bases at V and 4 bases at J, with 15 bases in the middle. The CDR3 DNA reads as TGCGCCAGCAGCTTGGAAAGACCTGCATTTGCAGATACGCAGTATTTT. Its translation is CASSLERPAFADTQYF.

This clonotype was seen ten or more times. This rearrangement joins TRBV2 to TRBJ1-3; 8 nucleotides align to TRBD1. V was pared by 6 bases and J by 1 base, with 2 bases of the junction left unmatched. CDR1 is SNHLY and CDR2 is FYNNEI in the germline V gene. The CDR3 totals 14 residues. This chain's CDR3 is CASSGQGSGNTIYF. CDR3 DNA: TGTGCCAGCAGCGGACAGGGATCTGGAAACACCATATATTTT.

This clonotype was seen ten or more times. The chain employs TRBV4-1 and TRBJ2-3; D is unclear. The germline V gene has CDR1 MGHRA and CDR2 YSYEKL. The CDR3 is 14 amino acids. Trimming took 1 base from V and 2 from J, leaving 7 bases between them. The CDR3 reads CASSQGPLTDTQYF. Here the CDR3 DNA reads TGCGCCAGCAGCCAAGGCCCGCTCACAGATACGCAGTATTTT.

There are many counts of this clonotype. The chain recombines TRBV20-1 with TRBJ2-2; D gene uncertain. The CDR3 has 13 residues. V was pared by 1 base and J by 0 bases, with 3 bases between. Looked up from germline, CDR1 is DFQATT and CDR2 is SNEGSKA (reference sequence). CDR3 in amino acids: CSARGANTGELFF. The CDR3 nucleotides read TGCAGTGCTAGAGGTGCGAACACCGGGGAGCTGTTTTTT.

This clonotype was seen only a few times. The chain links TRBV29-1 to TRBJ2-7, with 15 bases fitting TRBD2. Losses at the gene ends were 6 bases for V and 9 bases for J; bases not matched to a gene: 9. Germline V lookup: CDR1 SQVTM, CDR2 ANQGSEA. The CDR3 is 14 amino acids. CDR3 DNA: TGCAGCGTCCGGGTGGGGACTAGCGGGAGGCGGCAGTACTTC. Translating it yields CSVRVGTSGRRQYF.

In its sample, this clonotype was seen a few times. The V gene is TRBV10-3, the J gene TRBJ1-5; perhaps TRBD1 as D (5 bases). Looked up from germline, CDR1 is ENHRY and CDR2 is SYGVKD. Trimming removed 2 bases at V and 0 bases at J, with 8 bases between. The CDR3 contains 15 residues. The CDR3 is CAISEGARSNQPQHF. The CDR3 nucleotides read TGTGCCATCAGTGAGGGGGCACGTAGCAATCAGCCCCAGCATTTT.